This TCR beta chain was captured by sequencing in a study of T cell changes during pregnancy in multiple sclerosis. Using immunoSEQ multiplex PCR, the repertoire was profiled, and TCRdb retains in-frame clones only, with some absent. The table includes around 45,000 clones, around nine tenths detected once. V was pared by 6 bases and J by 4 bases, with 10 bases between. This CDR3 region has 13 residues. The germline gives CDR1 LNHDA, CDR2 SQIVND (reference sequence). The sequence was collected from a female donor with multiple sclerosis, enrolled in a pregnancy study. The sample in question was CD4+ T cells from peripheral blood mononuclear cells, obtained before pregnancy. The chain carries TRBV19 and TRBJ2-1, with D possibly being TRBD1 (5 bases). In DNA form, the CDR3 reads TGTGCCAGTAGGGGAACAGGATACAATGAGCAGTTCTTC. Amino acids: CASRGTGYNEQFF.